This note documents a single T cell receptor (beta chain) sequence. The data are from a study of technical replicates of blood from a handful of donors. Here immunoSEQ multiplex PCR was the method, and the copy in TCRdb shows in-frame clones only, minus some. The table lists 65,000 to 70,000 clones, 88% of them singletons. Sequencing was carried out using PBMCs. This clonotype was obtained from a human donor in good health. Some clones in this sample may be carry-over from other donors' samples.

The CDR3 nucleotides are TGTGCCAGCACCGACAGGACTAACTATGGCTACACCTTC. Translation gives CASTDRTNYGYTF. The V and J genes are TRBV5-8 and TRBJ1-2; TRBD1 might be the D (6 bases). The V and J ends lost 6 bases and 0 bases respectively, with 9 bases between them. Per germline, CDR1 SGHTS and CDR2 YDEGEE. The CDR3 is 13 amino acids.